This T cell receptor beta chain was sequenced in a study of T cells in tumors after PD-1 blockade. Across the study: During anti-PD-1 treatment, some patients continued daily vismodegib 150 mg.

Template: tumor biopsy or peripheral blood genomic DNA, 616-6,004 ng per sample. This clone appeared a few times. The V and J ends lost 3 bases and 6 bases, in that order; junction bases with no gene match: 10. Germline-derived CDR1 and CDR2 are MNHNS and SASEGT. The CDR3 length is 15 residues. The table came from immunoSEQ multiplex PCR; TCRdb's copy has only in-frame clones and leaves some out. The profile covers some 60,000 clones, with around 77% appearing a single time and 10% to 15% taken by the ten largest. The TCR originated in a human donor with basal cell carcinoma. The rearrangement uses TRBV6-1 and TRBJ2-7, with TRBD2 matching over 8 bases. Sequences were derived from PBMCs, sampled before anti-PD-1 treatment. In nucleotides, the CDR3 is TGTGCCAGCAGTGATCGGGGGGGGCGGGATTCCGAGCAGTACTTC. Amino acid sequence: CASSDRGGRDSEQYF.